The rows below give T cell receptor beta chains drawn from one sample of a study of metastatic and nonmetastatic thyroid tumors. TCRdb re-called clones via MiXCR from the PCR reads. Of 20,000 or so clones in the sample, 23% were seen once. Input material: blood. Source of these receptors: a male donor with papillary thyroid cancer or a benign thyroid nodule (not recorded which). Some clones in this sample may be carry-over from other donors' samples. The CDR3 runs from the conserved cysteine through the conserved F or W. D genes are given only for firm matches. The size of a clone is reported for some rows only, either as once, few or many, or as a class for expanded clones.

abundance	v_gene	d_gene	j_gene	CDR3aa	CDR3nt
many	TRBV20-1	-	TRBJ2-1	CSASEVPAHPYNEQFF	TGCAGTGCTAGTGAAGTCCCGGCCCATCCCTACAATGAGCAGTTCTTC
-	TRBV13	-	TRBJ2-1	CASTSHVLGSVINEQFF	TGTGCCAGCACCTCTCATGTGTTAGGTTCAGTAATCAATGAGCAGTTCTTC
many	TRBV18	-	TRBJ1-5	CASSLQGHSNQPQHF	TGTGCCAGCTCACTACAGGGCCACTCCAATCAGCCCCAGCATTTT
many	TRBV12-5	TRBD2	TRBJ2-1	CASGLAISGTGLNEQFF	TGTGCTAGTGGTTTGGCGATTAGCGGGACGGGTTTGAATGAGCAGTTCTTC
many	TRBV15	TRBD1	TRBJ2-3	CATTKTGERFDTQYF	TGTGCCACCACAAAGACAGGGGAGCGATTTGATACGCAGTATTTT
many	TRBV20-1	-	TRBJ2-7	CSARGRDSAYEQYF	TGCAGTGCTAGAGGGAGGGACAGTGCCTACGAGCAGTACTTC
-	TRBV7-2	TRBD2	TRBJ2-1	CASSPGLAYNEQFF	TGTGCCAGCAGCCCGGGACTAGCGTACAATGAGCAGTTCTTC
many	TRBV3-1	-	TRBJ1-1	CASSPLPGQGTEAFF	TGTGCCAGCAGCCCCCTACCGGGACAAGGAACTGAAGCTTTCTTT
many	TRBV5-1	TRBD1	TRBJ2-1	CASSRWTGSYNEQFF	TGCGCCAGCAGCCGATGGACAGGCAGCTACAATGAGCAGTTCTTC
many	TRBV13	-	TRBJ2-5	CASSSQPHQETQYF	TGTGCCAGCAGCTCGCAACCCCACCAAGAGACCCAGTACTTC
few	TRBV6-1	-	TRBJ2-2	CASSEKGSGELFF	TGTGCCAGCAGTGAAAAGGGGTCCGGGGAGCTTTTTTTT
-	TRBV2	TRBD2	TRBJ2-1	CASSEASGRRISSYNEQFF	TGTGCCAGCAGTGAAGCCAGCGGGAGGCGAATAAGCTCCTACAATGAGCAGTTCTTC
many	TRBV7-9	TRBD1	TRBJ1-1	CASSLGTGSEAFF	TGTGCCAGCAGCTTAGGGACAGGGTCTGAAGCTTTCTTT
many	TRBV5-6	-	TRBJ1-2	CASSRAIGDGYTF	TGTGCCAGCAGTAGGGCCATTGGGGATGGCTACACCTTC
many	TRBV6-5	-	TRBJ2-7	CASSYPLLGGTYEQYF	TGTGCCAGCAGTTACCCCCTGCTAGGCGGTACCTACGAGCAGTACTTC
-	TRBV7-3	TRBD1	TRBJ1-1	CASSSQGVGTEAFF	TGTGCCAGCAGCTCACAGGGGGTAGGCACTGAAGCTTTCTTT
-	TRBV7-8	TRBD2	TRBJ2-7	CASSLGLAGASSYEQYF	TGTGCCAGCAGCTTAGGACTAGCGGGCGCAAGCTCCTACGAGCAGTACTTC
many	TRBV30	TRBD1	TRBJ1-5	CAWSGGGEEPQHF	TGTGCCTGGAGTGGAGGGGGCGAGGAGCCCCAGCATTTT
many	TRBV6-1	-	TRBJ1-1	CASIAARGEAFF	TGTGCCAGCATTGCTGCCAGAGGGGAAGCTTTCTTT
few	TRBV6-4	-	TRBJ2-2	CASRESGGELFF	TGTGCCAGCAGGGAGTCAGGCGGGGAGCTGTTTTTT
-	TRBV11-3	TRBD2	TRBJ2-3	CASSSGLAGADTQYF	TGTGCCAGCAGCTCGGGACTAGCGGGAGCAGATACGCAGTATTTT
-	TRBV7-2	TRBD1	TRBJ2-7	CASSPTGQGIYEQYF	TGTGCCAGCAGCCCCACCGGACAGGGGATATACGAGCAGTACTTC
-	TRBV7-8	-	TRBJ2-5	CASSLIAWEEKETQYF	TGTGCCAGCAGCTTAATAGCATGGGAGGAAAAAGAGACCCAGTACTTC
many	TRBV28	-	TRBJ2-1	CASSAPEFHSEQFF	TGTGCCAGCAGTGCACCAGAATTTCACAGTGAGCAGTTCTTC
-	TRBV12-1	-	TRBJ2-7	CATTTSGAGEQYF	TGTGCCACGACGACATCGGGGGCAGGTGAGCAGTACTTC
many	TRBV28	TRBD2	TRBJ2-7	CASSLSGGIYEQYF	TGTGCCAGCAGTTTATCCGGGGGGATCTACGAGCAGTACTTC
few	TRBV12-3/TRBV12-4	TRBD1	TRBJ1-1	CASSLETGYTEAFF	TGTGCCAGCAGTTTGGAGACAGGGTACACTGAAGCTTTCTTT
many	TRBV20-1	TRBD1	TRBJ1-1	CSASRGPNTEAFF	TGCAGTGCTAGCAGGGGGCCGAACACTGAAGCTTTCTTT
many	TRBV27	TRBD2	TRBJ2-1	CASSPRSGRAYNEQFF	TGTGCCAGCAGTCCTCGTAGCGGGAGGGCCTACAATGAGCAGTTCTTC
-	TRBV28	TRBD2	TRBJ2-1	CASSFPGGSVHNNGQFF	TGTGCCAGCAGTTTCCCCGGGGGGAGTGTCCACAACAATGGGCAGTTCTTC
-	TRBV6-1	-	TRBJ2-1	CASSQGTDNEQFF	TGTGCCAGCAGCCAAGGGACGGACAATGAGCAGTTCTTC
many	TRBV7-6	-	TRBJ2-3	CASSSSTDTQYF	TGTGCCAGCAGCTCCAGCACAGATACGCAGTATTTT
many	TRBV30	TRBD2	TRBJ2-1	CAWSRRGRGSNNEQFF	TGTGCCTGGAGCAGGCGCGGGAGGGGTTCTAACAATGAGCAGTTCTTC
-	TRBV7-8	-	TRBJ2-7	CASSLEEYDEYF	TGTGCCAGCAGCTTAGAGGAATACGATGAGTACTTC
many	TRBV24-1	TRBD1	TRBJ1-2	CATSDGVGPSLTGENYGYTF	TGTGCCACCAGTGATGGAGTGGGTCCTAGTTTGACAGGGGAGAACTATGGCTACACCTTC
-	TRBV11-2	TRBD1	TRBJ2-5	CASSLSWGQGRETQYF	TGTGCCAGCAGCTTATCCTGGGGACAGGGGAGAGAGACCCAGTACTTC
many	TRBV19	-	TRBJ1-5	CASSIRVGASNQPQHF	TGTGCCAGTAGTATTAGGGTGGGGGCTAGCAATCAGCCCCAGCATTTT
few	TRBV24-1	TRBD2	TRBJ2-1	CATSDELAGGVNEQFF	TGTGCCACCAGTGATGAACTAGCGGGAGGGGTCAATGAGCAGTTCTTC
many	TRBV24-1	TRBD1	TRBJ2-3	CATSDARDRITDTQYF	TGTGCCACCAGTGACGCCCGGGACAGGATCACAGATACGCAGTATTTT
many	TRBV9	TRBD1	TRBJ2-3	CASSAGQGFADTQYF	TGTGCCAGCAGCGCGGGACAGGGCTTCGCAGATACGCAGTATTTT